The next 10 T cell receptor beta chains were all read from a single sample in a study of CD8+ T cells in alopecia areata. As for treatment: oral pan-JAK inhibitor, 5-10 mg twice daily. As the sequencing template, cDNA was produced by extracting RNA and reverse transcribing it. TCRdb keeps only in-frame clones here, not all; method: immunoSEQ multiplex PCR. The table records about 190,000 clones, roughly 60% of them present only once. The sequenced sample was CD4+ T cells sorted from blood, obtained at week 24, from a patient treated with tofacitinib. The receptors were gathered from a human donor with alopecia areata.

The J gene is TRBJ2-7, the V gene TRBV2; D is undetermined. CDR1 and CDR2 (germline): SNHLY, FYNNEI. Trimming cost V 3 bases and J 9 bases, with 12 bases left between them. The CDR3 consists of 12 residues. In DNA, the CDR3 is TGTGCCAGCAGTGACCTGGGGTTAGGGCAGTACTTC. Encoded protein: CASSDLGLGQYF. Supplemented by reference TRBV2 and TRBJ2-7, the full variable domain reads EPEVTQTPSHQVTQMGQEVILRCVPISNHLYFYWYRQILGQKVEFLVSFYNNEISEKSEIFDDQFSVERPDGSNFTLKIRSTKLEDSAMYFCASSDLGLGQYFGPGTRLTVT.

V and J are TRBV7-2 and TRBJ2-7; D gene uncertain. Trimming stripped 1 base from V and 7 bases from J, with 8 bases between. Germline V CDR1 and CDR2: SGHTA, FQGNSA. There are 12 residues in the CDR3. DNA for the CDR3: TGTGCCAGCAGCTTAGAGTGGCAGGAGCAGTACTTC. This translates into CASSLEWQEQYF.

On this clone: An end of the junction differs from the germline gene, which may be a read error. The chain links TRBV7-2 to TRBJ2-7, with D unclear. The CDR3 sequence is 15 residues long. The germline V gene has CDR1 SGHTA and CDR2 FQGNSA. The CDR3 sequence: CASNLGYEVSYEQYF. CDR3 DNA: TGTGCCAGCAACTTAGGGTATGAGGTATCCTACGAGCAGTACTTC.

This clone occurred a few times. The chain uses TRBV29-1 and TRBJ2-3; D possibly corresponds to TRBD1 (6 bases). CDR1 and CDR2 (germline): SQVTM, ANQGSEA. V lost 5 bases and J lost 2, with 17 bases in between. The CDR3 has 15 amino acids. CDR3 nucleotide sequence: TGCAGCGTTTTTGGGGACAACCGATTCACAGATACGCAGTATTTT. Residues: CSVFGDNRFTDTQYF.

The sample holds a few counts of this clone. The genes are TRBV6-6 and TRBJ2-3; D not resolved. The CDR3 covers 14 residues. V was trimmed by 0 bases and J by 4 bases, leaving 8 bases between them. CDR1 is MNHNY and CDR2 is SVGAGI in the germline V gene (reference sequence). The CDR3 region is CASSYSSGPDTQYF. In DNA form, the CDR3 reads TGTGCCAGCAGTTACTCATCTGGGCCAGATACGCAGTATTTT.

The chain couples TRBV27 to TRBJ1-1; D remains unclear. CDR3 size: 14 residues. Trimming stripped 6 bases from V and 4 bases from J, with 15 bases between. The V gene's germline CDR1 is MNHEY and CDR2 SMNVEV (reference sequence). The CDR3 spells CASRSQSPGTEAFF. The CDR3 bases are TGTGCCAGCAGATCGCAGAGCCCAGGCACTGAAGCTTTCTTT.

V and J are TRBV7-2 and TRBJ2-5, with no clear D. From germline, CDR1 is SGHTA and CDR2 FQGNSA. The ends were cut back, 0 bases at V and 3 bases at J, with 14 bases in the middle. The CDR3 spans 16 residues. The CDR3 region is CASSLALRDREETQYF. For the CDR3, the DNA is TGTGCCAGCAGCTTAGCTCTGAGAGATAGAGAAGAGACCCAGTACTTC. Combining the CDR3 with reference TRBV7-2 and TRBJ2-5 gives the whole variable domain GAGVSQSPSNKVTEKGKDVELRCDPISGHTALYWYRQSLGQGLEFLIYFQGNSAPDKSGLPSDRFSAERTGGSVSTLTIQRTQQEDSAVYLCASSLALRDREETQYFGPGTRLLVL.

The V gene is TRBV7-8, the J gene TRBJ1-2, with TRBD1 identical over 10 bases. V shed 3 bases, J shed 8 bases, and the junction held 12 bases outside the gene matches. Looked up from germline, CDR1 is SGHVS and CDR2 is FQNEAQ. This CDR3 has 16 residues. CDR3: CASSLGQGIPQGGYTF. Here the CDR3 DNA reads TGTGCCAGCAGCTTGGGACAGGGGATACCTCAGGGCGGCTACACCTTC.

In DNA form, the CDR3 reads TGTGCCAGCATCAACAGGGGGCTTACGGGCTACACCTTC. Translation: CASINRGLTGYTF. This rearrangement joins TRBV2 to TRBJ1-2, with TRBD1 identical over 9 bases. Germline V CDR1 and CDR2: SNHLY, FYNNEI. Losses at the gene ends were 7 bases for V and 8 bases for J; bases not matched to a gene: 8. The CDR3 runs to 13 residues.

In regard to this clone: One end of the junction fails to match germline, which may point to a read error. The chain joins TRBV11-2 to TRBJ2-5; 13 nucleotides line up with TRBD2. From germline, CDR1 is SGHAT and CDR2 FQNNGV. This CDR3 has 16 amino acids. Written as DNA, the CDR3 is TGTGCCAGCAGCCCCCGACTAGCGGGGGGCCGGGAGAATCTACACTTC. Protein product: CASSPRLAGGRENLHF.